This TCR beta chain originates from a study of somatic mutations in cytotoxic T cells in rheumatoid arthritis. Study-level information: Blood (approximately 30 ml EDTA) from each patient was taken right after diagnosis, before any treatment.

Study-wide points: Healthy controls showed no age-related rise in CD8+ clonality, whereas rheumatoid arthritis patients did. Clonality measured in CD8+ T cells did not differ significantly between rheumatoid arthritis patients and age-matched healthy controls.

TCRdb's table, derived via immunoSEQ multiplex PCR, lists solely in-frame clones and lacks some. The sample contains approximately 12,000 clones, about four fifths of which appear only once. As to this clone: As yet, its antigen is unknown.

With V trimmed by 8 bases and J by 5 bases, 9 bases remained unmatched. Germline V gene data show CDR1 as MNHNS and CDR2 as SASEGT. CDR3 size: 14 residues. The TCR was taken from an adult with rheumatoid arthritis. Source material: CD8+ T cells sorted from blood. This sequence joins TRBV6-1 and TRBJ2-5, with 9 bases aligning to TRBD2. CDR3 nucleotides: TGTGCCAGCGACCCTCTAGCGGGAATGGAGACCCAGTACTTC. The encoded protein is CASDPLAGMETQYF.